Listed below are T cell receptor beta chains from one sample, sequenced in a study of T cell repertoires in cytomegalovirus infection. TCRdb itself ran the reads through MiXCR, one entry per CDR3 protein. Among about 300,000 distinct CDR3 sequences listed, roughly 25% were seen once. The material sequenced was PBMCs. These TCRs come from a human donor in good health (CMV status not recorded). Some clones in this sample may be carry-over from other donors' samples. Both conserved end residues are part of each CDR3. Each record gives: D gene, clone size, J gene, V gene, CDR3 DNA, CDR3 protein. D genes are given only for firm matches. Clone size appears in some rows only: once, few, many, or a class for an expanded clone.

d_gene: -; abundance: few; j_gene: TRBJ2-1; v_gene: TRBV7-2; CDR3nt: TGTGCCAGCAGCATGGGATTTAACAATGAGCAGTTCTTC; CDR3aa: CASSMGFNNEQFF
d_gene: -; abundance: -; j_gene: TRBJ1-5; v_gene: TRBV3-1; CDR3nt: TGTGCCAGCAGCCCAACGGGACTTTTGGATCAGCCCCAGCATTTT; CDR3aa: CASSPTGLLDQPQHF
d_gene: -; abundance: few; j_gene: TRBJ1-6; v_gene: TRBV2; CDR3nt: TGTGCCAGCAGTGATAACCGGTTATCACCCCTCCACTTT; CDR3aa: CASSDNRLSPLHF
d_gene: -; abundance: -; j_gene: TRBJ2-4; v_gene: TRBV2; CDR3nt: TGTGCCAGCAGTAACAGGAAAAACATTCAGTACTTC; CDR3aa: CASSNRKNIQYF
d_gene: TRBD1; abundance: many; j_gene: TRBJ1-1; v_gene: TRBV28; CDR3nt: TGTGCCACCGGACAGGCCCTCACTGAAGCTTTCTTT; CDR3aa: CATGQALTEAFF
d_gene: -; abundance: many; j_gene: TRBJ2-1; v_gene: TRBV7-2; CDR3nt: TGTGCCAGCAGCTTAGAAGGCCTAATTCTTTTCTTC; CDR3aa: CASSLEGLILFF
d_gene: TRBD1; abundance: -; j_gene: TRBJ1-3; v_gene: TRBV20-1; CDR3nt: TGCAGTGCCGAGGACAGGGATACTGGAAACACCATATATTTT; CDR3aa: CSAEDRDTGNTIYF
d_gene: TRBD1; abundance: -; j_gene: TRBJ1-5; v_gene: TRBV2; CDR3nt: TGTGCCAGCAGGGGGGACAGCCCCAATCAGCCCCAGCATTTT; CDR3aa: CASRGDSPNQPQHF
d_gene: -; abundance: -; j_gene: TRBJ2-3; v_gene: TRBV6-1; CDR3nt: TGTGCCAGCGCCACGCGGCGTCCTAGCACAGATACGCAGTATTTT; CDR3aa: CASATRRPSTDTQYF
d_gene: TRBD2; abundance: -; j_gene: TRBJ2-4; v_gene: TRBV7-2; CDR3nt: TGTGCCAGCAGCTTGACTAGCGGGAGGGACATTCAGTACTTC; CDR3aa: CASSLTSGRDIQYF
d_gene: -; abundance: many; j_gene: TRBJ1-3; v_gene: TRBV28; CDR3nt: TGTGCCAGCAGTTCGCCCGGGGGAGGAAACACCATATATTTT; CDR3aa: CASSSPGGGNTIYF
d_gene: -; abundance: many; j_gene: TRBJ2-5; v_gene: TRBV7-9; CDR3nt: TGTGCCAGCACCCCGACGGAGACCCAGTACTTC; CDR3aa: CASTPTETQYF
d_gene: -; abundance: -; j_gene: TRBJ1-1; v_gene: TRBV14; CDR3nt: TGTGCCAGCAGCCCTTCCCCGGGAGGGGGGTACACTGAAGCTTTCTTT; CDR3aa: CASSPSPGGGYTEAFF
d_gene: TRBD2; abundance: many; j_gene: TRBJ2-7; v_gene: TRBV7-2; CDR3nt: TGTGCCAGCAGCCTAGGACTAGCGGGGTACTACGAGCAGTACTTC; CDR3aa: CASSLGLAGYYEQYF
d_gene: TRBD2; abundance: few; j_gene: TRBJ2-3; v_gene: TRBV7-8; CDR3nt: TGTGCCAGCAGCTACCATCCCGGGACTAGCGCAGATACGCAGTATTTT; CDR3aa: CASSYHPGTSADTQYF
d_gene: TRBD2; abundance: -; j_gene: TRBJ2-7; v_gene: TRBV7-2; CDR3nt: TGTGCCAGCAGCTTAAGTACTAGAGCGGGAGCCGAGCAGTACTTC; CDR3aa: CASSLSTRAGAEQYF
d_gene: TRBD2; abundance: few; j_gene: TRBJ2-7; v_gene: TRBV6-2/TRBV6-3; CDR3nt: TGTGCCAGCAGTAAGCCTAGCGGGAGGAACACCTACGAGCAGTACTTC; CDR3aa: CASSKPSGRNTYEQYF
d_gene: TRBD1; abundance: -; j_gene: TRBJ1-2; v_gene: TRBV20-1; CDR3nt: TGCAGTGCAGTGGGACAGGGCGGGATTTATGGCTACACCTTC; CDR3aa: CSAVGQGGIYGYTF
d_gene: -; abundance: -; j_gene: TRBJ2-5; v_gene: TRBV30; CDR3nt: TGTACCTGGAGTGTAGTCACCGGCCAAGAGACCCAGTACTTC; CDR3aa: CTWSVVTGQETQYF
d_gene: TRBD1; abundance: many; j_gene: TRBJ1-4; v_gene: TRBV7-2; CDR3nt: TGTGCCAGCAGCTCGGGCAGGGGGCTGCTGGGTTACGAAAAACTGTTTTTT; CDR3aa: CASSSGRGLLGYEKLFF
d_gene: -; abundance: -; j_gene: TRBJ2-3; v_gene: TRBV5-1; CDR3nt: TGCGCCAGCAGCCCCCAGGCAGATACGCAGTATTTT; CDR3aa: CASSPQADTQYF
d_gene: -; abundance: -; j_gene: TRBJ2-3; v_gene: TRBV7-2; CDR3nt: TGTGCCAGCAGCTACTCGGTTGGGCTCACAGATACGCAGTATTTT; CDR3aa: CASSYSVGLTDTQYF
d_gene: TRBD1; abundance: few; j_gene: TRBJ1-1; v_gene: TRBV7-8; CDR3nt: TGTGCCAGCAGCTTAGGGGACAGGTGGAACACTGAAGCTTTCTTT; CDR3aa: CASSLGDRWNTEAFF
d_gene: -; abundance: few; j_gene: TRBJ1-2; v_gene: TRBV4-1; CDR3nt: TGCGCCAGCAGCCAAGATGGACAGCTTAACTATGGCTACACCTTC; CDR3aa: CASSQDGQLNYGYTF
d_gene: -; abundance: few; j_gene: TRBJ2-1; v_gene: TRBV4-3; CDR3nt: TGCGCCAGCAGCCAATACAGGGCCCGCATCAATGAGCAGTTCTTC; CDR3aa: CASSQYRARINEQFF
d_gene: TRBD2; abundance: few; j_gene: TRBJ2-7; v_gene: TRBV28; CDR3nt: TGTGCCAGCAGTGCGGGACTAGGTGCTTACGAGCAGTACTTC; CDR3aa: CASSAGLGAYEQYF
d_gene: -; abundance: many; j_gene: TRBJ1-2; v_gene: TRBV7-8; CDR3nt: TGTGCCAGCAGCTTCAGAGGGCCCAACTATGGCTACACCTTC; CDR3aa: CASSFRGPNYGYTF
d_gene: TRBD1; abundance: -; j_gene: TRBJ2-6; v_gene: TRBV20-1; CDR3nt: TGCAGTGCCAGGGGGCAGGGTAGCTCTGGGGCCAACGTCCTGACTTTC; CDR3aa: CSARGQGSSGANVLTF